The rows below give T cell receptor beta chains drawn from one sample of a study of identifying expanded T cells in peripheral blood. TCRdb's copy holds only in-frame clones and misses some; the assay was immunoSEQ multiplex PCR. The sample records about 110,000 clones, about 88% being singletons. The specimen was blood. These receptors came from a person between 18 and 75 years old in good health. Each CDR3 is given with its conserved first and last residue. The D gene is left open where the match is weak. Clone size appears in some rows only: once, few, many, or a class for an expanded clone.

d_call: NA
j_call: TRBJ2-5
v_call: TRBV5-1
clone_size: once
cdr3_length: 15
cdr3_nt: TGCGCCAGCAGCTTGGCCTCGGGGCTCCAAGAGACCCAGTACTTC
cdr3_aa: CASSLASGLQETQYF

d_call: TRBD2
j_call: TRBJ2-1
v_call: TRBV19
clone_size: NA
cdr3_length: 17
cdr3_nt: TGTGCCAGTAGTATCGCGGGACTAGCGGGGGGAAACAATGAGCAGTTCTTC
cdr3_aa: CASSIAGLAGGNNEQFF

d_call: TRBD1
j_call: TRBJ1-2
v_call: TRBV7-2
clone_size: NA
cdr3_length: 14
cdr3_nt: TGTGCCAGCAGCTTAACCCGGGACAGGGAATTTTACACCTTC
cdr3_aa: CASSLTRDREFYTF

d_call: NA
j_call: TRBJ2-3
v_call: TRBV2
clone_size: NA
cdr3_length: 14
cdr3_nt: TGTGCCAGCGGGGGAGGAGCGGGCACAGATACGCAGTATTTT
cdr3_aa: CASGGGAGTDTQYF

d_call: TRBD1
j_call: TRBJ1-1
v_call: TRBV30
clone_size: NA
cdr3_length: 13
cdr3_nt: TGTGCCTGGAGCCACAGGGGGGATACTGAAGCTTTCTTT
cdr3_aa: CAWSHRGDTEAFF

d_call: NA
j_call: TRBJ2-1
v_call: TRBV7-3
clone_size: NA
cdr3_length: 13
cdr3_nt: TGTGCCAGCAGCCCCGAGAACTACAATGAGCAGTTCTTC
cdr3_aa: CASSPENYNEQFF

d_call: NA
j_call: TRBJ2-7
v_call: TRBV7-9
clone_size: NA
cdr3_length: 11
cdr3_nt: TGTGCCAGCAGCTTGAGCTACGAGCAGTACTTC
cdr3_aa: CASSLSYEQYF

d_call: TRBD1
j_call: TRBJ2-1
v_call: TRBV5-1
clone_size: NA
cdr3_length: 16
cdr3_nt: TGCGCCAGCAGCCCGATCGGGACAGGGGATGTTAATGAGCAGTTCTTC
cdr3_aa: CASSPIGTGDVNEQFF

d_call: TRBD1
j_call: TRBJ2-5
v_call: TRBV28
clone_size: NA
cdr3_length: 15
cdr3_nt: TGTGCCAGCAGCTCGGACAGGGATCGACTTGAGACCCAGTACTTC
cdr3_aa: CASSSDRDRLETQYF

d_call: TRBD1
j_call: TRBJ1-1
v_call: TRBV7-2
clone_size: NA
cdr3_length: 13
cdr3_nt: TGTGCCAGCAGCGGACCGGGACAGACTGAAGCTTTCTTT
cdr3_aa: CASSGPGQTEAFF

d_call: NA
j_call: TRBJ2-7
v_call: TRBV18
clone_size: NA
cdr3_length: 13
cdr3_nt: TGTGCCAGCTCACACCCAGGGATCTACGAGCAGTACTTC
cdr3_aa: CASSHPGIYEQYF

d_call: NA
j_call: TRBJ1-5
v_call: TRBV19
clone_size: NA
cdr3_length: 14
cdr3_nt: TGTGCCTCTAGGGGGGGGACACCCAATCAGCCCCAGCATTTT
cdr3_aa: CASRGGTPNQPQHF

d_call: NA
j_call: TRBJ1-2
v_call: TRBV5-1
clone_size: NA
cdr3_length: 13
cdr3_nt: TGCGCCAGCAGCCCAGAGGGTAACTATGGCTACACCTTC
cdr3_aa: CASSPEGNYGYTF

d_call: NA
j_call: TRBJ2-7
v_call: TRBV5-4
clone_size: NA
cdr3_length: 13
cdr3_nt: TGTGCCACCGCCCCGGACCGAGCCTACGAGCAGTACTTC
cdr3_aa: CATAPDRAYEQYF

d_call: NA
j_call: TRBJ1-2
v_call: TRBV7-9
clone_size: NA
cdr3_length: 12
cdr3_nt: TGTGCCAGCAGCACGATAGGGTATGGCTACACCTTC
cdr3_aa: CASSTIGYGYTF